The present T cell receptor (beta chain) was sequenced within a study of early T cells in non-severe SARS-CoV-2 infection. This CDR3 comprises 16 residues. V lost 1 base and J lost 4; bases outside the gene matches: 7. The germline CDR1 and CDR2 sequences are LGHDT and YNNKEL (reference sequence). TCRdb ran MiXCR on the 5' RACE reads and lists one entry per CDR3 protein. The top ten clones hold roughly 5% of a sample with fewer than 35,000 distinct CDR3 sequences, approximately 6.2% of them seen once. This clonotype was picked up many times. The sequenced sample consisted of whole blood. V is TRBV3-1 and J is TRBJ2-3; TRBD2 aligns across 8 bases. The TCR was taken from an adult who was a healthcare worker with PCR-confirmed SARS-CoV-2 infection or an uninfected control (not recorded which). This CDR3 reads CASSQVGGRNPDTQYF. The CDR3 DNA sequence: TGTGCCAGCAGCCAAGTTGGCGGGAGGAACCCAGATACGCAGTATTTT.